The subject of this entry is one T cell receptor (beta chain). The same CDR3 also results from other DNA sequences found in this sample. Naivety among CD8 cells was defined by CD45RO negativity and positive CCR7 selection, thereby excluding terminally differentiated effector memory CD45RA+ cells. This entry is derived from a study of shared clonotypes between healthy human individuals. This CDR3 region has 13 residues. Germline V gene data show CDR1 as LNHDA and CDR2 as SQIVND (reference sequence). V was cut by 3 bases and J by 4 bases, with 10 bases left in between. Clones were read by immunoSEQ multiplex PCR, and TCRdb kept only the in-frame ones, dropping some. The profile shows some 2 million clones, 85% to 95% of them singletons.

The source of this sequence is a man aged 18 to 35 in good health. V is TRBV19 and J is TRBJ2-7; D uncertain. The sample comprised naive CD8+ T cells sorted from blood. CDR3 DNA: TGTGCCAGTAGTATCGGGTTGCTATACGAGCAGTACTTC. It codes for CASSIGLLYEQYF. The entire variable domain, with the rest obtained from reference TRBV19 and TRBJ2-7, is as follows: DGGITQSPKYLFRKEGQNVTLSCEQNLNHDAMYWYRQDPGQGLRLIYYSQIVNDFQKGDIAEGYSVSREKKESFPLTVTSAQKNPTAFYLCASSIGLLYEQYFGPGTRLTVT.